Listed here are 5 T cell receptor beta chains from one sample, sequenced in a study of identical twins. TCRdb called the 5' RACE reads again in MiXCR, with one record for every CDR3 protein. The sample includes about 790,000 distinct CDR3 sequences, about 20% seen only once; the top ten take roughly 14%. These sequences were also reported in another study, on T cells expressing NK-cell markers.

The sample taken for sequencing was PBMCs. Receptors were obtained from a woman aged 18-29 years in good health.

The J gene is TRBJ1-2, the V gene TRBV12-3 or TRBV12-4, with D tentatively TRBD1 (6 bases). Trimming stripped 8 bases from V and 5 bases from J, with 15 bases between. The CDR3 runs 13 residues. CDR3 residues: CASGVDRKYGYTF. DNA for the CDR3: TGTGCCAGCGGCGTTGACAGGAAATATGGCTACACCTTC.

This clonotype was found a few times. This CDR3 reads CASSLRRDRHNEQFF. CDR3 nucleotide sequence: TGCGCCAGCAGCTTGAGACGGGACAGACACAATGAGCAGTTCTTC. The gene calls are TRBV5-1 and TRBJ2-1, with 7 positions matching TRBD1. V gave up 1 base and J gave up 5 bases; unmatched junction bases: 6. Per germline, CDR1 SGHRS and CDR2 YFSETQ. The CDR3 covers 15 residues. Drawing the rest from reference TRBV5-1 and TRBJ2-1, the complete variable domain is KAGVTQTPRYLIKTRGQQVTLSCSPISGHRSVSWYQQTPGQGLQFLFEYFSETQRNKGNFPGRFSGRQFSNSRSEMNVSTLELGDSALYLCASSLRRDRHNEQFFGPGTRLTVL.

The chain carries TRBV5-1 and TRBJ2-2; 12 nucleotides agree with TRBD2. The V gene end was trimmed by 3 bases and the J gene end by 4 bases; junction bases not matched to a gene: 4. The CDR3 sequence is 16 residues long. Germline CDR1 and CDR2: SGHRS and YFSETQ. CDR3 in DNA: TGCGCCAGCAGCTCCGGGACTAGCGGGTTCACCGGGGAGCTGTTTTTT. It yields the protein CASSSGTSGFTGELFF.

The chain has TRBV7-9 and TRBJ2-5; a possible D gene is TRBD1 (6 bases). Trimming stripped 5 bases from V and 5 bases from J, with 12 bases between. Germline lookup yields CDR1 SEHNR and CDR2 FQNEAQ (reference sequence). This CDR3 has 13 amino acids. CDR3 bases: TGTGCCAGCAGCCTTACAGGGATGGAGACCCAGTACTTC. Translating it yields CASSLTGMETQYF.

The chain is built from TRBV6-1 and TRBJ2-2; TRBD1 agrees at 11 bases. Germline-derived CDR1 and CDR2 are MNHNS and SASEGT. Trimming at V came to 6 bases and at J to 2 bases, leaving 2 bases not matched to a gene. The CDR3 length is 15 residues. CDR3 region: CASRGQGANTGELFF. The CDR3 coding sequence is TGTGCCAGCAGAGGACAGGGGGCCAACACCGGGGAGCTGTTTTTT.